This is a list of T cell receptor beta chains from one sample in a study of OX40 agonist ivuxolimab in advanced cancers. The assay was immunoSEQ multiplex PCR, and TCRdb's table has in-frame clones only and misses some. The table includes roughly 50,000 clones, nearly 95% detected once. The material sequenced was CD4+ or CD8+ T cells sorted from blood, taken in a trial of the OX40 agonist ivuxolimab. These receptors were obtained from an adult with an advanced solid tumor such as melanoma, head and neck, liver or kidney cancer. Both conserved end residues are part of each CDR3. The order of the fields is D gene, clone size, V gene, J gene, CDR3 DNA, CDR3 protein. D genes are given only for firm matches. Not every row has a clone size; where given, it reads once, few, many or a size class.

d_gene: .
abundance: .
v_gene: TRBV30
j_gene: TRBJ2-7
CDR3nt: TGTGCCTGGATCGACTCGAACTACGAGCAGTACTTC
CDR3aa: CAWIDSNYEQYF

d_gene: TRBD2
abundance: .
v_gene: TRBV5-1
j_gene: TRBJ2-1
CDR3nt: TGCGCCAGCAGCTTGGCTTCACTAGCGGGGTTCAATGAGCAGTTCTTC
CDR3aa: CASSLASLAGFNEQFF

d_gene: .
abundance: once
v_gene: TRBV6-5
j_gene: TRBJ1-2
CDR3nt: TGTGCCAGCAGTCCGTCGGACAGCTATGGCTACACCTTC
CDR3aa: CASSPSDSYGYTF

d_gene: .
abundance: .
v_gene: TRBV11-1
j_gene: TRBJ1-1
CDR3nt: TGTGCCAGCAGCCCAGCGGTGGGGAACACTGAAGCTTTCTTT
CDR3aa: CASSPAVGNTEAFF

d_gene: TRBD1
abundance: .
v_gene: TRBV14
j_gene: TRBJ1-6
CDR3nt: TGTGCCAGCAGCCTTTTGACAGGGGACCGTTCACCCCTCCACTTT
CDR3aa: CASSLLTGDRSPLHF

d_gene: .
abundance: .
v_gene: TRBV6-1
j_gene: TRBJ1-6
CDR3nt: TGTGCCAGCAGTGAAGTTCCTTTTTGGGGAAATAATTCACCCCTCCACTTT
CDR3aa: CASSEVPFWGNNSPLHF

d_gene: .
abundance: .
v_gene: TRBV7-9
j_gene: TRBJ1-1
CDR3nt: TGTGCCAGCAGCTTAGATGGCGGGGAAGCTTTCTTT
CDR3aa: CASSLDGGEAFF

d_gene: .
abundance: .
v_gene: TRBV27
j_gene: TRBJ1-1
CDR3nt: TGTGCCAGCAGTTTATTGTACAGGGCGCCGAACACTGAAGCTTTCTTT
CDR3aa: CASSLLYRAPNTEAFF

d_gene: .
abundance: once
v_gene: TRBV2
j_gene: TRBJ1-1
CDR3nt: TGTGCCAGCAGTGAATATAGGCAGGGAATAGGAAACACTGAAGCTTTCTTT
CDR3aa: CASSEYRQGIGNTEAFF

d_gene: .
abundance: .
v_gene: TRBV10-1
j_gene: TRBJ1-1
CDR3nt: TGCGCCAGCAGTGAGCCCGGAGGGGCTGAAGCTTTCTTT
CDR3aa: CASSEPGGAEAFF

d_gene: .
abundance: once
v_gene: TRBV6-1
j_gene: TRBJ1-5
CDR3nt: TGTGCCAGCAGTGAAACCGGGCTAAGCAATCAGCCCCAGCATTTT
CDR3aa: CASSETGLSNQPQHF

d_gene: .
abundance: .
v_gene: TRBV30
j_gene: TRBJ2-3
CDR3nt: TGTGCCTGGAGTGTTGGGGGGGGCTGGGGACCTGCAGATACGCAGTATTTT
CDR3aa: CAWSVGGGWGPADTQYF

d_gene: .
abundance: .
v_gene: TRBV10-3
j_gene: TRBJ2-3
CDR3nt: TGTGCCATCAGTGATGTGGACAGAGCTTCGGATACGCAGTATTTT
CDR3aa: CAISDVDRASDTQYF

d_gene: .
abundance: .
v_gene: TRBV5-6
j_gene: TRBJ1-2
CDR3nt: TGTGCCAGCAGCTTGGGACAGAACTATGGCTACACCTTC
CDR3aa: CASSLGQNYGYTF

d_gene: .
abundance: .
v_gene: TRBV6-5
j_gene: TRBJ1-4
CDR3nt: TGTGCCAGCAGCCCCCTGGAGCCTAATGAAAAACTGTTTTTT
CDR3aa: CASSPLEPNEKLFF

d_gene: TRBD1
abundance: .
v_gene: TRBV4-1
j_gene: TRBJ1-4
CDR3nt: TGCGCCAGCAGCCAAACAGGGGCTAAACTGTTTTTT
CDR3aa: CASSQTGAKLFF

d_gene: TRBD1
abundance: few
v_gene: TRBV2
j_gene: TRBJ1-5
CDR3nt: TGTGCCAGCAGGCGGGACAGGGAGAATCAGCCCCAGCATTTT
CDR3aa: CASRRDRENQPQHF